In this sample, the clone carrying this T cell receptor (beta chain) turned up many times. The sample originates from a study of breast tumors, draining lymph nodes, adjacent tissues. TCRdb reprocessed the multiplex PCR reads with MiXCR, giving one entry per CDR3 protein. The repertoire includes around 120,000 distinct CDR3 sequences, 20% of them detected once, and less than 4% sits in the top ten. Breast cancer patients provided tissue from their axillary draining lymph nodes. This receptor was obtained from a female donor with breast cancer. Some clones in this sample may be carry-over from other donors' samples. Sequenced material: axillary lymph node tissue.

DNA for the CDR3: TGCAGTGCCCTAGCAGACTACGAGCAGTACTTC. It translates to CSALADYEQYF. V is TRBV20-1 and J is TRBJ2-7, with D perhaps TRBD2 (5 bases). V was shortened by 6 bases and J by 3 bases, with 9 bases between the two germline ends. The length of the CDR3 is 11 residues. Germline V lookup: CDR1 DFQATT, CDR2 SNEGSKA (reference sequence).